This TCR beta chain was recovered during a study of OX40 agonist ivuxolimab in advanced cancers. For the study at large: Dose-escalation patients' cancers were hepatocellular carcinoma, melanoma, renal cell or head and neck cancer. Patients were approximately 80% male with ages about 23 to 80, mean about 60. General observations from the study: Among expanded peripheral T cells, antigen specificity went undetermined.

Method: immunoSEQ multiplex PCR; TCRdb's copy keeps in-frame clones and lacks some. Found here are about 82,000 clones, approximately 87% of them singletons; the top ten hold about 0.8%. Trimming removed 6 bases from V and 0 bases from J, with 15 bases in between. Germline CDR1 LNHDA, CDR2 SQIVND (reference sequence). CDR3 length equals 16 residues. In regard to this clone: Its antigen is unknown.

The sequenced sample was CD4+ or CD8+ T cells sorted from blood, obtained in a trial of the OX40 agonist ivuxolimab. The chain recombines TRBV19 with TRBJ1-3, with D possibly TRBD1 on 5 matching bases. The clonotype was recovered from an adult with an advanced solid tumor such as melanoma, head and neck, liver or kidney cancer. This chain's CDR3 is CASRSGLGDSGNTIYF. CDR3 DNA: TGTGCCAGTAGAAGCGGATTGGGGGACTCTGGAAACACCATATATTTT. The full variable domain, with the rest looked up from reference TRBV19 and TRBJ1-3, is DGGITQSPKYLFRKEGQNVTLSCEQNLNHDAMYWYRQDPGQGLRLIYYSQIVNDFQKGDIAEGYSVSREKKESFPLTVTSAQKNPTAFYLCASRSGLGDSGNTIYFGEGSWLTVV.